These 19 T cell receptor beta chains were all obtained from the same sample, sequenced in a study of spatial heterogeneity in lung cancer. TCRdb re-analysed the 5' RACE reads in MiXCR, keeping a single row per CDR3 protein. The sample lists 7,500 to 9,000 distinct CDR3 sequences, 9.7% seen once, with approximately 25% in the top ten. Time point reported: sample taken at primary tumor resection. The material sequenced was normal lung tissue next to the tumor, taken at surgery. The receptors derive from a male donor with early-stage non-small cell lung cancer.

This clonotype came up many times. The gene calls are TRBV4-3 and TRBJ2-2; D assignment may be TRBD1 or TRBD2 (5 bases each). The CDR3 sequence is 15 residues long. Trimming left V 1 base short and J 2 bases short, with 8 bases between. Germline CDR1 and CDR2: LGHNA and YSLEER. Here the CDR3 DNA reads TGCGCCAGCAGCCAAGGAGGGGTAAACACCGGGGAGCTGTTTTTT. Translation: CASSQGGVNTGELFF.

In its sample, this clonotype is large (0.1 to 1%). The gene calls are TRBV7-2 and TRBJ2-1; D is unresolved. This CDR3 is built from 14 residues. Germline values: CDR1 SGHTA, CDR2 FQGNSA. V was pared by 0 bases and J by 6 bases, with 9 bases between. The CDR3 is CASSLASSSNEQFF. In nucleotides, the CDR3 is TGTGCCAGCAGCTTAGCCTCCAGCTCCAATGAGCAGTTCTTC.

There are many counts of this clonotype. The V call is TRBV4-1, the J call TRBJ2-7; TRBD1 matches at 8 bases. Trimming cost V 4 bases and J 0 bases; bases outside gene matches: 5. The CDR3 is 15 amino acids. Germline V CDR1 and CDR2: MGHRA, YSYEKL. The CDR3 spells CASSPGTGLSYEQYF. The CDR3 nucleotides read TGCGCCAGCAGCCCGGGGACAGGTCTCTCCTACGAGCAGTACTTC.

The J gene is TRBJ1-2, the V gene TRBV19; D not resolved. The CDR3 covers 12 residues. V lost 10 bases, J lost 3 bases, and 12 bases lay in between. CDR1 and CDR2 from the germline V gene are LNHDA and SQIVND (reference sequence). As DNA, the CDR3 is TGTGCCACCACTGGGTTACACTATGGCTACACCTTC. Protein: CATTGLHYGYTF. The full variable domain, in which reference TRBV19 and TRBJ1-2 provide the parts outside the CDR3, is DGGITQSPKYLFRKEGQNVTLSCEQNLNHDAMYWYRQDPGQGLRLIYYSQIVNDFQKGDIAEGYSVSREKKESFPLTVTSAQKNPTAFYLCATTGLHYGYTFGSGTRLTVV.

This clonotype has at least ten counts. The rearrangement uses TRBV24-1 and TRBJ1-5, with 8 positions matching TRBD1. Germline V gives CDR1 KGHDR, CDR2 SFDVKD. With 1 base clipped from V and 3 bases from J, the junction kept 10 bases outside the gene matches. The CDR3 spans 18 residues. Here the CDR3 reads CATSDFRTGFYPNQPQHF. The CDR3 region has the DNA TGTGCCACCAGTGATTTCCGGACAGGGTTTTATCCCAATCAGCCCCAGCATTTT.

This chain connects TRBV4-2 to TRBJ1-5, with a tentative D call TRBD1 (6 bases). This CDR3 spans 14 amino acids. The ends were cut back, 0 bases at V and 7 bases at J, with 10 bases in the middle. Germline lookup yields CDR1 LGHNA and CDR2 YNFKEQ. For the CDR3, the DNA is TGTGCCAGCAGCCAAGAGGGGGGCGGCCAGCCCCAGCATTTT. Amino acid sequence: CASSQEGGGQPQHF.

This clonotype was seen many times. This rearrangement joins TRBV2 to TRBJ1-5; tentative D call: TRBD1 (5 bases). This CDR3 spans 13 amino acids. V was pared by 7 bases and J by 5 bases, with 12 bases between. In germline, CDR1 is SNHLY, CDR2 FYNNEI. DNA for the CDR3: TGTGCCAGCACCCCCCAGGGTCATCAGCCCCAGCATTTT. Protein sequence: CASTPQGHQPQHF.

This clonotype was seen ten or more times. The V gene is TRBV7-2, the J gene TRBJ2-3; D possibly corresponds to TRBD2 (6 bases). Trimming took 7 bases from V and 1 from J, leaving 21 bases between them. The CDR3 is 17 residues long. CDR1 SGHTA and CDR2 FQGNSA come from the germline V gene. The CDR3 DNA follows: TGTGCCAGCACCCCTCTGTCGACTAGTTATGGCACAGATACGCAGTATTTT. Protein product: CASTPLSTSYGTDTQYF. Looking up the rest from reference TRBV7-2 and TRBJ2-3 gives the full variable domain: GAGVSQSPSNKVTEKGKDVELRCDPISGHTALYWYRQSLGQGLEFLIYFQGNSAPDKSGLPSDRFSAERTGGSVSTLTIQRTQQEDSAVYLCASTPLSTSYGTDTQYFGPGTRLTVL.

At least ten counts were recorded for this clonotype. The chain links TRBV5-1 to TRBJ2-7; D ambiguous. The germline gives CDR1 SGHRS, CDR2 YFSETQ. The ends were cut back, 3 bases at V and 6 bases at J, with 22 bases in the middle. This CDR3 comprises 16 residues. The CDR3 nucleotides are TGCGCCAGCAGCTCGCACTACAACCCCTCGTCTGTCGAGCAGTACTTC. Translation: CASSSHYNPSSVEQYF.

Many counts were recorded for this clonotype. This chain uses TRBV5-6 with TRBJ2-3; TRBD1 agrees at 10 bases. V dropped 0 bases and J dropped 6; count of bases not matched to a gene: 4. From germline, CDR1 is SGHDT and CDR2 YYEEEE. This CDR3 has 15 residues. CDR3 sequence reads: CASSLGRTGGDTQYF. CDR3 coding DNA: TGTGCCAGCAGCTTGGGACGGACAGGGGGGGATACGCAGTATTTT. Based on the CDR3 plus reference TRBV5-6 and TRBJ2-3, the full variable domain is DAGVTQSPTHLIKTRGQQVTLRCSPKSGHDTVSWYQQALGQGPQFIFQYYEEEERQRGNFPDRFSGHQFPNYSSELNVNALLLGDSALYLCASSLGRTGGDTQYFGPGTRLTVL.

This clonotype was counted only a few times. This chain joins TRBV6-2 or TRBV6-3 and TRBJ2-7; TRBD2 matches 14 bases. With V trimmed by 6 bases and J by 7 bases, 14 bases remained unmatched. The germline V gene has CDR1 MNHEY and CDR2 SVGEGT. The CDR3 has 17 residues. The CDR3 reads CASSEDPGLAGVNEQYF. As DNA, the CDR3 is TGTGCCAGCAGCGAGGATCCGGGACTAGCGGGAGTTAATGAGCAGTACTTC.

This clonotype was seen repeatedly, ten times or more. This chain links TRBV5-4 with TRBJ2-4; 10 bases match TRBD2. Germline trimming cut 4 bases from V and 1 base from J; bases unmatched to any gene: 11. The germline V gene encodes CDR1 SGHNT and CDR2 YYREEE (reference sequence). The CDR3 is 18 residues long. CDR3 in amino acids: CASSRGLAVAEAKNIQYF. CDR3 nucleotides: TGTGCCAGCAGCCGTGGACTAGCGGTAGCTGAGGCCAAAAACATTCAGTACTTC.

This clonotype was recorded at least ten times. This may come from a read error, since a much larger clone is one base off. In nucleotides, the CDR3 is TGTGCCTTGGGAGGGACTAGCGTAAACAATGAGCAGTTCTTC. It is translated as CALGGTSVNNEQFF. V usage is TRBV10-3 and J usage is TRBJ2-1; TRBD2 matches at 10 bases. The CDR3 covers 14 residues. The V gene's germline CDR1 is ENHRY and CDR2 SYGVKD. Unmatched junction bases numbered 9, after V lost 11 bases and J lost 5 bases.

This clonotype counts as medium-sized. The V and J genes are TRBV7-2 and TRBJ2-7; TRBD2 might be the D (5 bases). V was trimmed by 1 base and J by 5 bases, leaving 15 bases between them. The V gene's germline CDR1 is SGHTA and CDR2 FQGNSA. The CDR3 extends over 15 amino acids. CDR3 residues: CASSLDFGRIDEQYF. The CDR3 DNA follows: TGTGCCAGCAGCTTAGACTTTGGGAGAATCGACGAGCAGTACTTC.

The chain couples TRBV20-1 to TRBJ2-7; 10 nucleotides align to TRBD2. J was trimmed by 4 bases and V by 5 bases; bases with no gene match: 8. The CDR3 contains 14 residues. Germline V CDR1 and CDR2: DFQATT, SNEGSKA (reference sequence). The CDR3 nucleotides read TGCAGTGCTTTTAGACTAGCGGGTTTTTACGAGCAGTACTTC. It specifies CSAFRLAGFYEQYF.

This clonotype is termed medium-sized. The V and J genes are TRBV9 and TRBJ2-3; weak D call: TRBD2 (6 bases). The CDR3 runs 16 residues. Germline values: CDR1 SGDLS, CDR2 YYNGEE. Trimming pared 4 bases from V and 3 bases from J, leaving 18 bases between. CDR3 DNA sequence: TGTGCCAGCAGCCCCCGGGACTCTCGGGTTACAGATACGCAGTATTTT. This codes for CASSPRDSRVTDTQYF.

As regards this clonotype: One end of the junction does not line up with germline, which may come from a read error. V gene TRBV28 combines with J gene TRBJ1-1; the D is unclear. This CDR3 is built from 13 residues. CDR1 MDHEN and CDR2 SYDVKM come from the germline V gene. CDR3: CASSKGWNSEAFF. In DNA, the CDR3 is TGTGCCAGCAGTAAGGGATGGAACTCTGAAGCTTTCTTT.

Ten or more counts support this clonotype. This rearrangement joins TRBV6-2 or TRBV6-3 to TRBJ2-1, with 8 bases fitting TRBD2. The length of the CDR3 is 12 residues. V lost 0 bases and J lost 14; bases outside the gene matches: 3. The germline CDR1 and CDR2 sequences are MNHEY and SVGEGT. CDR3: CASSYSPGGEFF. In DNA form, the CDR3 reads TGTGCCAGCAGTTACTCGCCGGGAGGGGAGTTCTTC.

By share, this clonotype ranks as medium-sized. This chain's CDR3 is CASTQMGSKNIQYF. The CDR3 region has the DNA TGTGCCAGCACCCAAATGGGCTCCAAAAACATTCAGTACTTC. This chain joins TRBV6-2 or TRBV6-3 and TRBJ2-4; unclear D gene. The CDR3 is 14 amino acids. CDR1 MNHEY and CDR2 SVGEGT come from the germline V gene. Trimming took off 7 bases at V and 2 bases at J, with 12 bases between the two ends.